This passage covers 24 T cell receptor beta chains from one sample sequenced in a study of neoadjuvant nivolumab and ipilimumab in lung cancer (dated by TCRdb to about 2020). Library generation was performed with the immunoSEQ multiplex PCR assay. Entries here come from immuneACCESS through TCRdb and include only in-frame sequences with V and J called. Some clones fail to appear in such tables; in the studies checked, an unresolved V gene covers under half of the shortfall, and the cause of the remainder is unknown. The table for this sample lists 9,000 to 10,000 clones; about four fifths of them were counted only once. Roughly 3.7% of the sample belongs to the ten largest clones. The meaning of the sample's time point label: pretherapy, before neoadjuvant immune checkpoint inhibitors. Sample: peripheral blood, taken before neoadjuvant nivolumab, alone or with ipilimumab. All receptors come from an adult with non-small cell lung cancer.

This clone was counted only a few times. CDR3 coding DNA: TGTGCCAGCAGTGAACCCCCGGGGGCCTATGTTGACACCTTC. Protein sequence: CASSEPPGAYVDTF. This chain uses TRBV25-1 with TRBJ1-2, with D possibly TRBD1 on 6 matching bases. Germline V gene lookup returns CDR1 MGHDK and CDR2 SYGVNS. Trimming took off 2 bases at V and 12 bases at J, with 19 bases between the two ends. CDR3 size: 14 residues.

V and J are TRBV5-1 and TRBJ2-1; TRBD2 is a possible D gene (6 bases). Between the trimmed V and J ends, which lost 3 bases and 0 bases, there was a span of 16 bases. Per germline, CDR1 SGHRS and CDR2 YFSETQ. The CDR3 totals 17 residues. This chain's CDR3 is CASSYRDGGSSYNEQFF. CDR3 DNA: TGCGCCAGCAGCTACCGGGACGGGGGAAGCTCCTACAATGAGCAGTTCTTC.

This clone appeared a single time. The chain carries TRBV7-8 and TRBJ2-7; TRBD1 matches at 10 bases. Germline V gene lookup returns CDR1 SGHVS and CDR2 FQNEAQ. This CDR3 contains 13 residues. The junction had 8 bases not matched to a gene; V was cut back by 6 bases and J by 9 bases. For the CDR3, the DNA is TGTGCCAGCAGTCCGGGACAGGGGATTGGGCAGTACTTC. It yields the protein CASSPGQGIGQYF.

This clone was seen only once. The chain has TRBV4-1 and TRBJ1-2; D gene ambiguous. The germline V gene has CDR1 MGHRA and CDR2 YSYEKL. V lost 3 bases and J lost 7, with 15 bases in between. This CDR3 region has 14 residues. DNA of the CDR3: TGCGCCAGCAGCCAGTCCCGAGACTCACGTGGCTACACCTTC. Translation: CASSQSRDSRGYTF.

The chain's CDR3 is CASRGTGGRGGAFF. In DNA form, the CDR3 reads TGTGCCAGCAGGGGTACCGGAGGCAGGGGGGGAGCTTTCTTT. The rearrangement uses TRBV5-4 and TRBJ1-1; 7 bases map to TRBD1. The germline V gene encodes CDR1 SGHNT and CDR2 YYREEE (reference sequence). The CDR3 runs to 14 residues. Trimming at V came to 5 bases and at J to 10 bases, leaving 14 bases not matched to a gene.

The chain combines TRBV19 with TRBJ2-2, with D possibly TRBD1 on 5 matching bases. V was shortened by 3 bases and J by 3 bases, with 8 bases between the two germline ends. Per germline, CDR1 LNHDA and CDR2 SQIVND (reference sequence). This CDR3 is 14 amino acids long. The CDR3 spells CASSMQGDTGELFF. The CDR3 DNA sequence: TGTGCCAGTAGTATGCAGGGTGACACCGGGGAGCTGTTTTTT.

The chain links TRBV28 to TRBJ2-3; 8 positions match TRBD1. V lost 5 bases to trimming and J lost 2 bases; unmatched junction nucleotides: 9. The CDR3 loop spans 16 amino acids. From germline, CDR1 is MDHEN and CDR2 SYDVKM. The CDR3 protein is CASSPLDREDTDTQYF. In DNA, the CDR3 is TGTGCCAGCAGTCCACTGGACAGGGAGGACACAGATACGCAGTATTTT.

DNA of the CDR3: TGTGCCAGCAGTTACCGGACTAGCGAGGGCATTCAGTACTTC. This sequence encodes CASSYRTSEGIQYF. This chain joins TRBV6-6 and TRBJ2-4; TRBD2 matches 9 bases. The CDR3 is 14 residues long. V lost 2 bases and J lost 9; bases outside the gene matches: 5. Germline CDR1 and CDR2: MNHNY and SVGAGI (reference sequence).

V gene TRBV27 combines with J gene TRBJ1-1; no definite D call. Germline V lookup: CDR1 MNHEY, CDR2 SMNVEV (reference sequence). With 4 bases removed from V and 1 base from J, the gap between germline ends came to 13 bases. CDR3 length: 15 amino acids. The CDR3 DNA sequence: TGTGCCAGCAGTTCTCTTAACCGAGCGAACACTGAAGCTTTCTTT. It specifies CASSSLNRANTEAFF.

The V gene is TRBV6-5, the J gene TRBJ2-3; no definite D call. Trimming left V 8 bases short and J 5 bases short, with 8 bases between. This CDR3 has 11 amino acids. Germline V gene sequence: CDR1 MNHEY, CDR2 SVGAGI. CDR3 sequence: CASVRGDTQYF. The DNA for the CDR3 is TGTGCCAGCGTGCGCGGAGATACGCAGTATTTT.

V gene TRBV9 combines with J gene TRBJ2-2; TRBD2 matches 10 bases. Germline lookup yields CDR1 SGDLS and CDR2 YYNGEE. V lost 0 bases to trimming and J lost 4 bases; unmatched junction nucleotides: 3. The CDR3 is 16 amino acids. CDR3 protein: CASSVGLAGRTGELFF. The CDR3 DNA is TGTGCCAGCAGCGTAGGACTAGCGGGTCGCACCGGGGAGCTGTTTTTT.

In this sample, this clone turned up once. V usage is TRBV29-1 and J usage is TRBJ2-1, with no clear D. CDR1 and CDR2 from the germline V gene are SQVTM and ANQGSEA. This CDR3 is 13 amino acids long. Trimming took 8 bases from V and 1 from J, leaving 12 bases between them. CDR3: CSTRSPSYNEQFF. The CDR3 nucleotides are TGCAGCACAAGAAGCCCTTCCTACAATGAGCAGTTCTTC.

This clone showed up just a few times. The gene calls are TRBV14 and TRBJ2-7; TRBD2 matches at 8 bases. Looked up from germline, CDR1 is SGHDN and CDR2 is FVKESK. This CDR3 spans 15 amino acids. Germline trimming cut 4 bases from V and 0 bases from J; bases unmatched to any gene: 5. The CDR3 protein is CASSPHGTSSYEQYF. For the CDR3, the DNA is TGTGCCAGCAGCCCTCACGGGACTAGCTCCTACGAGCAGTACTTC.

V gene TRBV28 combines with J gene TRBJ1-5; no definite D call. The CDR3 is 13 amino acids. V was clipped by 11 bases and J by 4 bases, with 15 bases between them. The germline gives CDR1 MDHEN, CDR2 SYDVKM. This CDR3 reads CASHQRPNQPQHF. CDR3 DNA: TGTGCCTCTCATCAAAGGCCTAATCAGCCCCAGCATTTT.

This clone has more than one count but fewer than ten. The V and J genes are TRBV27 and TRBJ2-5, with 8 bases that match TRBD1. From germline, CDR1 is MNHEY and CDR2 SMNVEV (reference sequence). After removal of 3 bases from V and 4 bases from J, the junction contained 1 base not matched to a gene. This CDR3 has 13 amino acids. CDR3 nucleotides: TGTGCCAGCAGTTTGACAGGGGCAGAGACCCAGTACTTC. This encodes CASSLTGAETQYF.

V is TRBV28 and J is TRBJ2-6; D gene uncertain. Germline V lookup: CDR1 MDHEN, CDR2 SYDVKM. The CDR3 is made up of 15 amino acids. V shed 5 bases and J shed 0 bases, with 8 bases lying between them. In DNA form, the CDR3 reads TGTGCCAGCAGTCAGATGAGCTCTGGGGCCAACGTCCTGACTTTC. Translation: CASSQMSSGANVLTF. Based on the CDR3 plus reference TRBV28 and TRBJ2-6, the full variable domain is DVKVTQSSRYLVKRTGEKVFLECVQDMDHENMFWYRQDPGLGLRLIYFSYDVKMKEKGDIPEGYSVSREKKERFSLILESASTNQTSMYLCASSQMSSGANVLTFGAGSRLTVL.

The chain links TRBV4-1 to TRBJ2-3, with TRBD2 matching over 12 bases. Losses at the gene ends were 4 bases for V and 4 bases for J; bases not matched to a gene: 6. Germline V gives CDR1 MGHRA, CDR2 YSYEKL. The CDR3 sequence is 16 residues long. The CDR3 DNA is TGCGCCAGCAGCCTTACGACTAGCGGGAGTGCAGATACGCAGTATTTT. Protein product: CASSLTTSGSADTQYF.

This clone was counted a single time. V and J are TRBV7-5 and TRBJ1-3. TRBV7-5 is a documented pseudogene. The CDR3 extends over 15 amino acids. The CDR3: CVRSLKESSGNTIYF. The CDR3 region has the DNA TGTGTCAGAAGCTTAAAGGAAAGCTCTGGAAACACCATATATTTT.

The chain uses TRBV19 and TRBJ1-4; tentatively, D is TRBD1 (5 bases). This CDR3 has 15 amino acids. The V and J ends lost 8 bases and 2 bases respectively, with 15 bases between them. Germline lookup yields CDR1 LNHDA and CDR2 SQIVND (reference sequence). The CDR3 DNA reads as TGTGCCAGTCATCCATCGGGACGGACTAATGAAAAACTGTTTTTT. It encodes CASHPSGRTNEKLFF.

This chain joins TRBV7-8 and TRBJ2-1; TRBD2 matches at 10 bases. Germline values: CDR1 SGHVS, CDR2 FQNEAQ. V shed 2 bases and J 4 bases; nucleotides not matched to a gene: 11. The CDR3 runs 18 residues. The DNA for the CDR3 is TGTGCCAGCAGCTTATCCCCTCTAGCGGGAGTGGGGTACAATGAGCAGTTCTTC. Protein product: CASSLSPLAGVGYNEQFF.

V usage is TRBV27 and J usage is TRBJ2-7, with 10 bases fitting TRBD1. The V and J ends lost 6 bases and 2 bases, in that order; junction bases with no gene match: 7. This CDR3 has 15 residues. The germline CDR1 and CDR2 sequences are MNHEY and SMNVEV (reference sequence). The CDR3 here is CASSPKGTGAYEQYF. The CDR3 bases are TGTGCCAGCAGCCCCAAGGGGACAGGGGCCTACGAGCAGTACTTC.

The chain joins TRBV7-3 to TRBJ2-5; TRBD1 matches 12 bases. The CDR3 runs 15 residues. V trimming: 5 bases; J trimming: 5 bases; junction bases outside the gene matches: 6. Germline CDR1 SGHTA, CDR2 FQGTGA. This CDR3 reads CASSVGDRGRETQYF. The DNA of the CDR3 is TGTGCCAGCAGCGTAGGGGACAGGGGGCGGGAGACCCAGTACTTC.

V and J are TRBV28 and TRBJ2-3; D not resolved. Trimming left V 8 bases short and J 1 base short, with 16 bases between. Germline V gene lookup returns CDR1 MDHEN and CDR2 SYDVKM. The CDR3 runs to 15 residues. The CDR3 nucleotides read TGTGCCAGCTCGAAGGGCGGTTGGGGCACAGATACGCAGTATTTT. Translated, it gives CASSKGGWGTDTQYF.

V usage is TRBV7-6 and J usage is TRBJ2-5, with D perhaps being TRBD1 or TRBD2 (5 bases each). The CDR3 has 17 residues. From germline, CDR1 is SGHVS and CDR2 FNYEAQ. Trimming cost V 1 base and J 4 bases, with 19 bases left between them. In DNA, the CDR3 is TGTGCCAGCAGCTTAGGGTTTGGGCAGGGCGAGGGAGAGACCCAGTACTTC. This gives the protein CASSLGFGQGEGETQYF.